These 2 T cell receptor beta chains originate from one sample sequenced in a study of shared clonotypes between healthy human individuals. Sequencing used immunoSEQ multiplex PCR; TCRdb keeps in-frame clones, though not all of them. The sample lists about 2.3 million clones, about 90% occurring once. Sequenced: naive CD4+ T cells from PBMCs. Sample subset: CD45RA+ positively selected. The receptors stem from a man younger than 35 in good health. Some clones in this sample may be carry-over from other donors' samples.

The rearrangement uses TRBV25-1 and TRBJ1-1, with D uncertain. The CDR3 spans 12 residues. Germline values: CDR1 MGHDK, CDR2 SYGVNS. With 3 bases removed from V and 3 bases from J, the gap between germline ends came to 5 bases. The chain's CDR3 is CASSDPDTEAFF. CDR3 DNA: TGTGCCAGCAGTGATCCCGACACTGAAGCTTTCTTT.

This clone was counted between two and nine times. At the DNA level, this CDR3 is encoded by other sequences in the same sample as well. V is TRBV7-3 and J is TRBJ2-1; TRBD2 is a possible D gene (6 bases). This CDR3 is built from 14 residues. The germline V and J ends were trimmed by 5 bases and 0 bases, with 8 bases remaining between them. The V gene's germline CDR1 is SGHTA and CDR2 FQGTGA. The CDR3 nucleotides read TGTGCCAGCAGCCCCGGGGGCTCCTACAATGAGCAGTTCTTC. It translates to CASSPGGSYNEQFF.